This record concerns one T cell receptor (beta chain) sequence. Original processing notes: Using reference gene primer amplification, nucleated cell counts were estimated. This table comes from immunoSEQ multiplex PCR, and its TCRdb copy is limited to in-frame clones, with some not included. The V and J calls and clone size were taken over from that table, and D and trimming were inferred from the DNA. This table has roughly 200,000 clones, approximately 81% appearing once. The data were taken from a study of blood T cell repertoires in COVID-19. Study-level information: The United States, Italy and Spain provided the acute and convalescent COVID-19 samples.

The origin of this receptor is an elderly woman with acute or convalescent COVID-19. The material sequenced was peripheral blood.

In DNA, the CDR3 is TGTGCCAGCAGTCGGACAGGCGGATATGGCTACACCTTC. This codes for CASSRTGGYGYTF. The chain links TRBV12-3 or TRBV12-4 to TRBJ1-2, with 7 bases identical to TRBD1. The CDR3 has 13 amino acids. Trimming took 5 bases from V and 5 from J; bases not matched to a gene: 5.